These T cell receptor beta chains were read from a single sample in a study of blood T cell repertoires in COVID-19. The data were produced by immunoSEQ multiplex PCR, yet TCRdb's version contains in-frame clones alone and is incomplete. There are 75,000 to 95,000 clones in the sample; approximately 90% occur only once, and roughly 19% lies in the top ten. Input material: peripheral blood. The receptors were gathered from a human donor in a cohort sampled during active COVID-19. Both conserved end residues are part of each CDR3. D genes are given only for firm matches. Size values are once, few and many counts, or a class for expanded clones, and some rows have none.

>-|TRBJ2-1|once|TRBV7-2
TGTGCCAGCAGCTTAGGGCAGTACAATGAGCAGTTCTTC
CASSLGQYNEQFF
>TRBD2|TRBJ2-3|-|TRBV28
TGTGCCAGCACCCCCGGCGGAGCGGGAGGGGATACGCAGTATTTT
CASTPGGAGGDTQYF
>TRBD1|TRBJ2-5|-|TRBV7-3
TGTGCCAGCAGCTTAAGGGCAGGGGGCCAAGAGACCCAGTACTTC
CASSLRAGGQETQYF
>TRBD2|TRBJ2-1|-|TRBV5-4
TGTGCCAGCAGCTTGATACTAGCGGGGGAGAATGAGCAGTTCTTC
CASSLILAGENEQFF
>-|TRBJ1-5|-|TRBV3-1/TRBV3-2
TGTGCCAGCAGCCCCCGAGGGCCGGGAAATCAGCCCCAGCATTTT
CASSPRGPGNQPQHF
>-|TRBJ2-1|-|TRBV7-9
TGTGCCAGCAGCTTTCTGTCCGGGATAGGGGGCAATGAGCAGTTCTTC
CASSFLSGIGGNEQFF
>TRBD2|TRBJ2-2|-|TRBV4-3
TGCGCCAGCAGCCAAGAAACTAGCGGGGGAATCACCGGGGAGCTGTTTTTT
CASSQETSGGITGELFF
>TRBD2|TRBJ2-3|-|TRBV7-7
TGTGCCAGCAGCTTAGGTAGCGGGAGTACAGATACGCAGTATTTT
CASSLGSGSTDTQYF
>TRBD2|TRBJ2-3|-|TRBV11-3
TGTGCCAGCAGCTTGGGCCTGACTAGCGGGAGTGCAGATACGCAGTATTTT
CASSLGLTSGSADTQYF
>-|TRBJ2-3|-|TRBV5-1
TGCGCCAGCAGCTTGGCGGGGTCAGATACGCAGTATTTT
CASSLAGSDTQYF
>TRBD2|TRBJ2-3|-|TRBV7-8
TGTGCCAGCAGCTTGATGGCTAGCGGGGCTAGCACAGATACGCAGTATTTT
CASSLMASGASTDTQYF
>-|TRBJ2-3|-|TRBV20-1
TGCAGTGCCCCGTCGGTGTCGCAGTATTTT
CSAPSVSQYF
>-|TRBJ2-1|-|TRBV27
TGTGCCAGCAGCCGCCGGAGGGGCGGGTCCTACAATGAGCAGTTCTTC
CASSRRRGGSYNEQFF
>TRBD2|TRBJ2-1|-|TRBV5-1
TGCGCCAGCAGCTTGACGGCGGGAGGTTCCTACAATGAGCAGTTCTTC
CASSLTAGGSYNEQFF